The 15 T cell receptor beta chains listed next were all sequenced from one sample in a study of Ad26.COV2.S vaccination and SARS-CoV-2 variants. The treatment here: over 15 received Ad26.COV2.S at low or high dose, single or two shots; about 5 received placebo; per-sample allocation not given. The investigators took samples on day 63 after the first vaccine or placebo injection. Libraries were prepared by immunoSEQ multiplex PCR; TCRdb keeps only in-frame clonotypes and omits some of them. The repertoire consists of hundreds of thousands of clones, with around 90% occurring once and the leading ten covering about 3.4%. The material sequenced was peripheral blood, taken in a trial of Ad26.COV2.S vaccine versus placebo. These receptors were obtained from a person between 18 and 60 years old who received the Ad26.COV2.S COVID-19 vaccine or a placebo.

As concerns this clone: A read error may account for a junction end that differs from germline. The chain joins TRBV27 to TRBJ2-7, with TRBD1 matching over 11 bases. Germline V gives CDR1 MNHEY, CDR2 SMNVEV (reference sequence). CDR3 length: 13 amino acids. As DNA, the CDR3 is TGTGCCAGCAGTCCTAACCTGGGACAGGGGGTGAACTTC. Protein: CASSPNLGQGVNF.

The rearrangement joins TRBV7-8 to TRBJ2-1; TRBD1 might be the D (6 bases). The germline CDR1 and CDR2 sequences are SGHVS and FQNEAQ. The CDR3 runs to 13 residues. Trimming shortened V by 3 bases and J by 8 bases, and 11 bases separated the two germline ends. CDR3 bases: TGTGCCAGCAGCTTCGCAGGGGAAGATGAGCAGTTCTTC. The encoded protein is CASSFAGEDEQFF.

The genes are TRBV30 and TRBJ2-7; D perhaps matches TRBD2 (5 bases). Germline CDR1 and CDR2: GTSNPN and SVGIG (reference sequence). The CDR3 extends over 17 amino acids. V was pared by 1 base and J by 3 bases, with 22 bases between. This chain's CDR3 is CAWSAEMTMEVFYEQYF. The CDR3 nucleotides are TGTGCCTGGAGTGCGGAAATGACCATGGAGGTATTCTACGAGCAGTACTTC.

The chain employs TRBV5-1 and TRBJ2-7; 11 bases map to TRBD1. V lost 4 bases and J lost 0; bases outside the gene matches: 12. CDR1 and CDR2 from the germline V gene are SGHRS and YFSETQ. CDR3 length equals 18 residues. Written as DNA, the CDR3 is TGCGCCAGCAGCGTCGGGGCCCGGGACAGGGGGACCTCCTACGAGCAGTACTTC. Translation: CASSVGARDRGTSYEQYF.

The V call is TRBV12-5, the J call TRBJ2-4, with unresolved D. V lost 0 bases, J lost 11 bases, and 8 bases lay in between. In germline, CDR1 is LGHNT, CDR2 FRNRAP. This CDR3 region has 12 residues. CDR3 loop: CASGLVPRFQYF. The CDR3 DNA reads TGTGCTAGTGGTTTGGTTCCGCGCTTTCAGTACTTC.

In this sample, this clone turned up a few times. V usage is TRBV4-2 and J usage is TRBJ1-2; tentatively, D is TRBD1 (5 bases). The germline CDR1 and CDR2 sequences are LGHNA and YNFKEQ. The germline V and J ends were trimmed by 3 bases and 1 base, with 9 bases remaining between them. The CDR3 length is 14 residues. CDR3 DNA sequence: TGTGCCAGCAGCCAGATACAGGATAACTATGGCTACACCTTC. It yields the protein CASSQIQDNYGYTF.

This rearrangement joins TRBV6-2 or TRBV6-3 to TRBJ2-7; TRBD1 matches at 12 bases. V lost 5 bases, J lost 5 bases, and 10 bases stayed unmatched. CDR1 MNHEY and CDR2 SVGEGT come from the germline V gene. The CDR3 sequence is 16 residues long. The CDR3 spells CASSTIPGQGANEQYF. CDR3 coding DNA: TGTGCCAGCAGTACAATCCCGGGACAGGGGGCGAACGAGCAGTACTTC.

This chain connects TRBV5-5 to TRBJ1-5; D is unresolved. CDR3 length: 13 residues. Germline V CDR1 and CDR2: SGHKS, YYEKEE (reference sequence). V lost 3 bases, J lost 5 bases, and 9 bases lay in between. CDR3 in amino acids: CASSWSPDQPQHF. The CDR3 DNA sequence: TGTGCCAGCAGCTGGAGTCCAGATCAGCCCCAGCATTTT.

The genes are TRBV4-3 and TRBJ2-3; 11 bases line up with TRBD1. CDR3 size: 18 residues. V trimming: 4 bases; J trimming: 2 bases; junction bases outside the gene matches: 11. CDR1 LGHNA and CDR2 YSLEER come from the germline V gene. This chain's CDR3 is CASSLEDGTGGVTDTQYF. As DNA, the CDR3 is TGCGCCAGCAGCCTCGAGGACGGGACAGGGGGAGTCACAGATACGCAGTATTTT.

J is TRBJ2-7 and V is TRBV27; the D is unclear. Germline V CDR1 and CDR2: MNHEY, SMNVEV (reference sequence). This CDR3 contains 11 residues. Between the trimmed V and J ends, which lost 6 bases and 0 bases, there was a span of 3 bases. CDR3 DNA sequence: TGTGCCAGCAGGAACTCCTACGAGCAGTACTTC. Translating gives CASRNSYEQYF.

The chain links TRBV9 to TRBJ2-1, with 8 positions matching TRBD2. Per germline, CDR1 SGDLS and CDR2 YYNGEE. The CDR3 is made up of 13 amino acids. The J segment lost 9 bases and the V segment lost 3 bases, leaving 5 bases of the junction unmatched. The CDR3 sequence is CASSDGGAGEQFF. As DNA, the CDR3 is TGTGCCAGCAGCGACGGGGGGGCCGGTGAGCAGTTCTTC.

The rearrangement links TRBV6-2 or TRBV6-3 to TRBJ1-2; tentative D call: TRBD1 (5 bases). V was cut by 5 bases and J by 8 bases, with 9 bases left in between. CDR3 length: 11 amino acids. CDR1 MNHEY and CDR2 SVGEGT come from the germline V gene. In DNA, the CDR3 is TGTGCCAGCAGTGGGGGTTTGGGCTACACCTTC. The encoded protein is CASSGGLGYTF.

V is TRBV5-1 and J is TRBJ2-2; 10 bases align to TRBD1. V trimming: 2 bases; J trimming: 5 bases; junction bases outside the gene matches: 6. CDR1 is SGHRS and CDR2 is YFSETQ in the germline V gene. The CDR3 contains 16 residues. CDR3 in amino acids: CASSFNRDRGTGELFF. DNA for the CDR3: TGCGCCAGCAGCTTTAACCGGGACAGGGGAACCGGGGAGCTGTTTTTT.

This chain joins TRBV6-2 or TRBV6-3 and TRBJ1-5; tentatively, D is TRBD1 (5 bases). The CDR3 length is 14 residues. The V gene lost 1 base and the J gene lost 4 bases, with 8 bases spanning the gap. The V gene's germline CDR1 is MNHEY and CDR2 SVGEGT. This chain's CDR3 is CASSYWNRNQPQHF. In DNA, the CDR3 is TGTGCCAGCAGTTACTGGAACAGGAATCAGCCCCAGCATTTT.

This chain links TRBV6-4 with TRBJ2-1, with a possible D match to TRBD2 (6 bases). CDR3 length: 20 residues. V shed 6 bases and J shed 7 bases, with 34 bases lying between them. CDR1 and CDR2 (germline): MRHNA, SNTAGT. CDR3 nucleotide sequence: TGTGCCAGCAGGGGCCCCCGCCCCGAAGTTCGGTTGCCACGGGGGAATGAGCAGTTCTTC. Translation: CASRGPRPEVRLPRGNEQFF.